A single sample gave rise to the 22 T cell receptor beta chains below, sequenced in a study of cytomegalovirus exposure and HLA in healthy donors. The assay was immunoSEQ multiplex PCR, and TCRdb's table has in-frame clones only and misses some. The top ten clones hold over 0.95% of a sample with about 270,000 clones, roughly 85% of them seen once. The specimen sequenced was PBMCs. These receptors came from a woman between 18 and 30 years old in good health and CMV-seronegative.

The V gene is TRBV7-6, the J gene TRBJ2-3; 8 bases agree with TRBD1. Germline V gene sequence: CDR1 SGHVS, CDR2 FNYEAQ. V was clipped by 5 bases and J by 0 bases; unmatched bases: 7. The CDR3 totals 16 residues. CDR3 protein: CASSIRQGLSTDTQYF. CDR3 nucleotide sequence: TGTGCCAGCAGCATCCGACAGGGGCTGAGCACAGATACGCAGTATTTT.

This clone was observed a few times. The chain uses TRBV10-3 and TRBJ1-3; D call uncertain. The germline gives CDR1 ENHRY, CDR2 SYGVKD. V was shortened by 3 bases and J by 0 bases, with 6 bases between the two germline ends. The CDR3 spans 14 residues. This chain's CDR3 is CAISDGSSGNTIYF. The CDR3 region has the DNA TGTGCCATCAGTGACGGGAGCTCTGGAAACACCATATATTTT.

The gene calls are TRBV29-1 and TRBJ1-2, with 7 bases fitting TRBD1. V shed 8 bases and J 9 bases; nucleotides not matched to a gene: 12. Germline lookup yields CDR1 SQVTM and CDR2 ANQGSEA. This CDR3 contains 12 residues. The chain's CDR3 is CSSNEGAQSYTF. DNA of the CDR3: TGCAGCTCAAACGAGGGGGCACAGAGCTACACCTTC.

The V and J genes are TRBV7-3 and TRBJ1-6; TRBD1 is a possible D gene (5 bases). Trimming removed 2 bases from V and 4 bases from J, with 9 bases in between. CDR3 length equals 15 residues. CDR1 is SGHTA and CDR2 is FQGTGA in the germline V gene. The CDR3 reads CASSLLGTYNSPLHF. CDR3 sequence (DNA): TGTGCCAGCAGCTTATTAGGGACTTATAATTCACCCCTCCACTTT.

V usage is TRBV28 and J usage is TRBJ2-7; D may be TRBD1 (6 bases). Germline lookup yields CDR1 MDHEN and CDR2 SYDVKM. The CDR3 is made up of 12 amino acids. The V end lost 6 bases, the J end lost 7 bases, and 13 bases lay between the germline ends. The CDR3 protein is CASSPAGVEQYF. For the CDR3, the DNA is TGTGCCAGCAGCCCAGCAGGGGTTGAGCAGTACTTC.

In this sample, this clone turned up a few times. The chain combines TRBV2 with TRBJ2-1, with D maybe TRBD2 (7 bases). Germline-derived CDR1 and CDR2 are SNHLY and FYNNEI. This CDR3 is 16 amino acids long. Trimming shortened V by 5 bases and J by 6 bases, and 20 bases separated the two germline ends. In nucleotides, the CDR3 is TGTGCCAGCAGTAGGGAGAGGGGGGAGGGCCGCAATGAGCAGTTCTTC. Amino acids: CASSRERGEGRNEQFF.

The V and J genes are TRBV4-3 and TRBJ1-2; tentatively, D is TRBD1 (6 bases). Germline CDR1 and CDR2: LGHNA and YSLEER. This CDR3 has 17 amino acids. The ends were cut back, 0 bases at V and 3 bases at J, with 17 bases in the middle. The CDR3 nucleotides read TGCGCCAGCAGCCAAGAGTCGTGGCAGGGGCTGCACTATGGCTACACCTTC. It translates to CASSQESWQGLHYGYTF.

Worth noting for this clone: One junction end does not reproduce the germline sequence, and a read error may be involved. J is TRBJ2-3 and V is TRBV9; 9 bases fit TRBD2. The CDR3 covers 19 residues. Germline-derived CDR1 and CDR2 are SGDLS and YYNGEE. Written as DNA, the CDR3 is TGCCCCAGCAAAGGAGCCGGACTAGCGTACCGCCAAAGCACAGATACGCAGTATTTT. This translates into CPSKGAGLAYRQSTDTQYF.

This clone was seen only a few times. The CDR3 sequence: CAWRGYNTEAFF. The CDR3 coding sequence is TGTGCCTGGAGGGGCTACAACACTGAAGCTTTCTTT. The chain links TRBV30 to TRBJ1-1; D not certain. CDR1 is GTSNPN, CDR2 SVGIG, per germline (reference sequence). V was trimmed by 3 bases and J by 2 bases, leaving 7 bases between them. The CDR3 has 12 residues.

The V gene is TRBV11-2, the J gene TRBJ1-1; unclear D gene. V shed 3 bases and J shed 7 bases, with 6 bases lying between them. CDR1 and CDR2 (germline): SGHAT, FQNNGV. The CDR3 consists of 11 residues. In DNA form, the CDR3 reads TGTGCCAGCAGCTTGGCAGATGAAGCTTTCTTT. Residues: CASSLADEAFF.

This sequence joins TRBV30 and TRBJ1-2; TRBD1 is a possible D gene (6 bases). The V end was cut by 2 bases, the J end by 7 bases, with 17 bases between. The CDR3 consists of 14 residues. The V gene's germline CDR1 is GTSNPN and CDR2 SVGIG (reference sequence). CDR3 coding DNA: TGTGCCTGGAGTCCCCTCGGGGACACCGGTGGCTACACCTTC. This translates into CAWSPLGDTGGYTF.

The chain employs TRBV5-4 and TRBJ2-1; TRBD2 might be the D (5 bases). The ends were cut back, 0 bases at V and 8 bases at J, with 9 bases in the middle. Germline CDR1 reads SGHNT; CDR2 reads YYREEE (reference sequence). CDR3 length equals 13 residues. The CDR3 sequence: CASSLGGSDEQFF. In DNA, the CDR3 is TGTGCCAGCAGCTTGGGAGGGAGCGATGAGCAGTTCTTC.

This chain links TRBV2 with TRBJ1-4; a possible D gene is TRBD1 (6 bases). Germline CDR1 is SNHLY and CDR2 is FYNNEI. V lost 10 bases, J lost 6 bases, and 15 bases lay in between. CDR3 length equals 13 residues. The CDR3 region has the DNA TGTGCCATCTCACAGGGCCTGTATGAAAAACTGTTTTTT. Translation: CAISQGLYEKLFF.

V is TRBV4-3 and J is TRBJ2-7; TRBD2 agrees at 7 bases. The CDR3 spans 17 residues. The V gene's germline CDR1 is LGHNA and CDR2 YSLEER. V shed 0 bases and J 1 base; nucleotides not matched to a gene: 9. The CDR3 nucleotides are TGCGCCAGCAGCCAAGATTCAGCGGGAATGGGGTCCTACGAGCAGTACTTC. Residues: CASSQDSAGMGSYEQYF.

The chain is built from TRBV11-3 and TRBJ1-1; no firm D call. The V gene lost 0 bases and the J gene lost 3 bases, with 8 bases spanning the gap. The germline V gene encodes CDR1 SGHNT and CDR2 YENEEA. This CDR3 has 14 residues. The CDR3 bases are TGTGCCAGCAGCTTAGATCCCGGAGACACTGAAGCTTTCTTT. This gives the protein CASSLDPGDTEAFF.

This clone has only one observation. CDR3 DNA: TGTGCCAGCAGTGCGGGACAGGGGTGGCAAGAGACCCAGTACTTC. Its translation is CASSAGQGWQETQYF. The rearrangement joins TRBV25-1 to TRBJ2-5; 10 nucleotides match TRBD1. CDR3 length: 15 residues. CDR1 MGHDK and CDR2 SYGVNS come from the germline V gene. V was pared by 4 bases and J by 2 bases, with 4 bases of the junction left unmatched.

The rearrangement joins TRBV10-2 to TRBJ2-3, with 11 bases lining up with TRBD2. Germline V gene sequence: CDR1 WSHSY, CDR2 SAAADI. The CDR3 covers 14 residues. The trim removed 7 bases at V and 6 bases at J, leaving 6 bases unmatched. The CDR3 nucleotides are TGCGCCAGCAACATAGCGGGGGGGCGGGATACGCAGTATTTT. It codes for CASNIAGGRDTQYF.

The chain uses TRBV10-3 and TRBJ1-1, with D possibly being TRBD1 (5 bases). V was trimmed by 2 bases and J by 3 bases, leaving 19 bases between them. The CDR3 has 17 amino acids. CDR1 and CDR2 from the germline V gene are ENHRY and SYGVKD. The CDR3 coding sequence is TGTGCCATCAGTGAGGGTTTTGGGGCCGCGGGAGACACTGAAGCTTTCTTT. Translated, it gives CAISEGFGAAGDTEAFF.

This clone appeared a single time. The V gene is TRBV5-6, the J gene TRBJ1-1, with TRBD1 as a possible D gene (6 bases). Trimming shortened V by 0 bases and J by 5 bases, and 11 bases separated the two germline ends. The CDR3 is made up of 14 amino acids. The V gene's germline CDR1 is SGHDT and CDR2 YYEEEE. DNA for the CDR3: TGTGCCAGCAGCTTGGGATTCCAGGGGACTGAAGCTTTCTTT. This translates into CASSLGFQGTEAFF.

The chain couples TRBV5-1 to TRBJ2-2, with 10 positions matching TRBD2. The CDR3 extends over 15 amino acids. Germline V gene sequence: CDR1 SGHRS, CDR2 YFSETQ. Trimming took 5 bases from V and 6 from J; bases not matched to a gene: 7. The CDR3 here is CASRRGTSAAGELFF. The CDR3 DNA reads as TGCGCCAGCAGGCGGGGGACTAGCGCCGCCGGGGAGCTGTTTTTT. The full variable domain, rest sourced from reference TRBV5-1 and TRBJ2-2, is KAGVTQTPRYLIKTRGQQVTLSCSPISGHRSVSWYQQTPGQGLQFLFEYFSETQRNKGNFPGRFSGRQFSNSRSEMNVSTLELGDSALYLCASRRGTSAAGELFFGEGSRLTVL.

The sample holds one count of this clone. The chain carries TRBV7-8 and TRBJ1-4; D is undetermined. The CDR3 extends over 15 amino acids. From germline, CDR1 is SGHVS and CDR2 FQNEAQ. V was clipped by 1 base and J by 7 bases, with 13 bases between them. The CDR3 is CASSLGGVSAEKLFF. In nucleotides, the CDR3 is TGTGCCAGCAGCTTAGGAGGCGTTTCGGCTGAAAAACTGTTTTTT.

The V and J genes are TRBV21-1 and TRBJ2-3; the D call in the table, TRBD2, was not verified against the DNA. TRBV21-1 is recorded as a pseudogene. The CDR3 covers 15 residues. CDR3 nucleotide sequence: TGTGCCAGCAGCAAAACGGGAGTAGGGTCAGATACGCAGTATTTT. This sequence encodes CASSKTGVGSDTQYF.